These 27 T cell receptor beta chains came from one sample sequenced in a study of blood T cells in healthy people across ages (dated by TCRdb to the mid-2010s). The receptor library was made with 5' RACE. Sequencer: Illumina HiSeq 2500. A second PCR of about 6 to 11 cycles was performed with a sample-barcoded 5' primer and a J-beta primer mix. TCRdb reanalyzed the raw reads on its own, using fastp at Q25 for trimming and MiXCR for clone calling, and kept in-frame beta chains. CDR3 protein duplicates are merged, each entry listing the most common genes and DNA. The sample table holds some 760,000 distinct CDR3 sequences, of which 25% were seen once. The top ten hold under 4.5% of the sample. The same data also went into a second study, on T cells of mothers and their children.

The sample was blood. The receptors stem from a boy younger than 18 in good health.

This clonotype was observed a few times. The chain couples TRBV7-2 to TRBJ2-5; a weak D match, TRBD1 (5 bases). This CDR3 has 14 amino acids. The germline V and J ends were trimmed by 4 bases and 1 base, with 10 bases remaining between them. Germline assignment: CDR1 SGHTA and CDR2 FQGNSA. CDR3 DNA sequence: TGTGCCAGCAGCTGGGCAGGGATCCAAGAGACCCAGTACTTC. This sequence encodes CASSWAGIQETQYF.

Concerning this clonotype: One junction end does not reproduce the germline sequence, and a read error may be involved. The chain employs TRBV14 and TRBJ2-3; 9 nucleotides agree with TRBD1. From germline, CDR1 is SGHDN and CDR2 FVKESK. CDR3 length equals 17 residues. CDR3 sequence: CASGQRTGTGYTDTQYF. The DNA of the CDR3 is TGTGCCAGCGGCCAGAGAACCGGGACAGGGTACACAGATACGCAGTATTTT.

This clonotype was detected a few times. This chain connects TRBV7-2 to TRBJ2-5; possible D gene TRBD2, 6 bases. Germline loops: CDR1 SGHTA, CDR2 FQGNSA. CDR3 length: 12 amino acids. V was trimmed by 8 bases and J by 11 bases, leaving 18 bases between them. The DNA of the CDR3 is TGTGCCAGCGCTGGCCCTTTTCGGGAGCAGTACTTC. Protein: CASAGPFREQYF. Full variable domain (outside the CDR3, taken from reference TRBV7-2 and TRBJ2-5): GAGVSQSPSNKVTEKGKDVELRCDPISGHTALYWYRQSLGQGLEFLIYFQGNSAPDKSGLPSDRFSAERTGGSVSTLTIQRTQQEDSAVYLCASAGPFREQYFGPGTRLLVL.

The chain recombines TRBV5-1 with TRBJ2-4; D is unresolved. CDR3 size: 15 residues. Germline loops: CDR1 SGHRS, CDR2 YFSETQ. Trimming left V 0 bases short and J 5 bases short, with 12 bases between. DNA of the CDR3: TGCGCCAGCAGCTTGGTGGTGGGCCGGGAAAACATTCAGTACTTC. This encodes CASSLVVGRENIQYF. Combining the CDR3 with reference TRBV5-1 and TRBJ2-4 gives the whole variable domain KAGVTQTPRYLIKTRGQQVTLSCSPISGHRSVSWYQQTPGQGLQFLFEYFSETQRNKGNFPGRFSGRQFSNSRSEMNVSTLELGDSALYLCASSLVVGRENIQYFGAGTRLSVL.

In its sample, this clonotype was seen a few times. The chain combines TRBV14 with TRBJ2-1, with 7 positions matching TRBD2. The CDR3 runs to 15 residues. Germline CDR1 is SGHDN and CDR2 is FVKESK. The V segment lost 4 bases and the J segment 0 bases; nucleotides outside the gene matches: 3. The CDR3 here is CASSRSGLSYNEQFF. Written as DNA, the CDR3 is TGTGCCAGCAGCCGTAGCGGGCTCTCCTACAATGAGCAGTTCTTC.

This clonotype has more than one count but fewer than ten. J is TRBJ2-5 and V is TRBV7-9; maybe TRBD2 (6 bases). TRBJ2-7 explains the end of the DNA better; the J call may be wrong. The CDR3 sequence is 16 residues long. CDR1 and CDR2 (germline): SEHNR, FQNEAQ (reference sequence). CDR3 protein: CASSWSEGPIGYEQYF. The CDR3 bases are TGTGCCAGCAGCTGGTCGGAGGGTCCCATCGGCTACGAGCAGTACTTC.

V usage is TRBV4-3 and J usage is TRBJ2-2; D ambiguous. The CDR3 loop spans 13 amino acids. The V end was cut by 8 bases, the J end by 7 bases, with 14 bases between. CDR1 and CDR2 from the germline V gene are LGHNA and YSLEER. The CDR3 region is CASGTWVGGELFF. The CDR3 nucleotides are TGCGCCAGCGGCACCTGGGTAGGCGGGGAGCTGTTTTTT.

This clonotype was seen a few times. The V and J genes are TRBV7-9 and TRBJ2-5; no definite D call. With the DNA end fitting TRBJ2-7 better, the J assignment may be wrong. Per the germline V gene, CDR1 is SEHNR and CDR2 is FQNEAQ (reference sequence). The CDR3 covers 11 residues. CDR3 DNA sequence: TGTGCCAGCAGCAAAGCCTACGAGCAGTACTTC. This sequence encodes CASSKAYEQYF.

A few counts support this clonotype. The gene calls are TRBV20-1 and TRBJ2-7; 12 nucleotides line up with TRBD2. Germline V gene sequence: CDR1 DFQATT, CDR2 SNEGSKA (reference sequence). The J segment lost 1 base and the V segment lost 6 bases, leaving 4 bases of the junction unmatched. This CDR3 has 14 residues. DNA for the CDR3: TGCAGTGCCCCTGGACTAGCGGGATCCTACGAGCAGTACTTC. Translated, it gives CSAPGLAGSYEQYF.

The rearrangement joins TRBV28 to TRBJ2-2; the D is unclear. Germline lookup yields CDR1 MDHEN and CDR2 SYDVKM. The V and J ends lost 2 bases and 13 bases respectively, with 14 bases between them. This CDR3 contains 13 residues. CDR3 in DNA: TGTGCCAGCAGTTTACTCGACAAAGAAAGGCTGTTTTTT. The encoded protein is CASSLLDKERLFF.

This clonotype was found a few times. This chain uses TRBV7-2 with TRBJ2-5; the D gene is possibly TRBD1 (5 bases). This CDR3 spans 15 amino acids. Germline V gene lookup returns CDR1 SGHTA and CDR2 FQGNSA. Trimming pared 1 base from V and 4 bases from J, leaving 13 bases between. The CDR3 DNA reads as TGTGCCAGCAGCTTAGTGCAGGGCGAAGTAGAGACCCAGTACTTC. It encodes CASSLVQGEVETQYF. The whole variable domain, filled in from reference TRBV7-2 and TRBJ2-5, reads GAGVSQSPSNKVTEKGKDVELRCDPISGHTALYWYRQSLGQGLEFLIYFQGNSAPDKSGLPSDRFSAERTGGSVSTLTIQRTQQEDSAVYLCASSLVQGEVETQYFGPGTRLLVL.

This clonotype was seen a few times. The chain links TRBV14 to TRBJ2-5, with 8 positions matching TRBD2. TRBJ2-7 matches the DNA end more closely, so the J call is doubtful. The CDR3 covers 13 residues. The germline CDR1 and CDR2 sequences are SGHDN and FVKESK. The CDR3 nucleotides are TGTGCGTCCGAGCTAGCGGGTACCTACGAGCAGTACTTC. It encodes CASELAGTYEQYF.

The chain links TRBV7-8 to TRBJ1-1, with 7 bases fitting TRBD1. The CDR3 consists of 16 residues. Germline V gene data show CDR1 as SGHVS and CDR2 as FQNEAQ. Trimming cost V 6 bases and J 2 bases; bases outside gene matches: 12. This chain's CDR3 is CASRPAGTDINTEAFF. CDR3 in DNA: TGTGCCAGCAGGCCCGCCGGGACAGACATAAACACTGAAGCTTTCTTT.

The CDR3 coding sequence is TGTGCCAGCACCTACGGGGACCGGGGGGTGCACGAGCAGTACTTC. Amino acid sequence: CASTYGDRGVHEQYF. This chain links TRBV6-2 or TRBV6-3 with TRBJ2-5; 7 positions agree with TRBD2. The J call is doubtful: the DNA matches TRBJ2-7 better. Germline values: CDR1 MNHEY, CDR2 SVGEGT. CDR3 size: 15 residues.

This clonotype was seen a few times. CDR3 nucleotide sequence: TGTGCCAGCAGCTTGTTCCCAAACAATGAGCAGTTCTTC. It specifies CASSLFPNNEQFF. The chain links TRBV7-2 to TRBJ2-1; no clear D gene. The CDR3 covers 13 residues. Germline assignment: CDR1 SGHTA and CDR2 FQGNSA. V was clipped by 3 bases and J by 5 bases, with 8 bases between them. The full variable domain, with the rest looked up from reference TRBV7-2 and TRBJ2-1, is GAGVSQSPSNKVTEKGKDVELRCDPISGHTALYWYRQSLGQGLEFLIYFQGNSAPDKSGLPSDRFSAERTGGSVSTLTIQRTQQEDSAVYLCASSLFPNNEQFFGPGTRLTVL.

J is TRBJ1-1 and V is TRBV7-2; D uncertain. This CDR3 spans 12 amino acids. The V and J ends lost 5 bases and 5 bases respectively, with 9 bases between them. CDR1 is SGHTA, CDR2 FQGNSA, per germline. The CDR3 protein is CASSPHPTEAFF. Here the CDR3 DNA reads TGTGCCAGCAGCCCCCACCCGACTGAAGCTTTCTTT.

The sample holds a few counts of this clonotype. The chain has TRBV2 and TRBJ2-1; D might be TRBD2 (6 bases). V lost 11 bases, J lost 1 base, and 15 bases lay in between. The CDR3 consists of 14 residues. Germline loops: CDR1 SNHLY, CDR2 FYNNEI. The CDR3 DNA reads TGTGCCGGATCCTACCGGGGGTCCTACAATGAGCAGTTCTTC. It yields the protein CAGSYRGSYNEQFF.

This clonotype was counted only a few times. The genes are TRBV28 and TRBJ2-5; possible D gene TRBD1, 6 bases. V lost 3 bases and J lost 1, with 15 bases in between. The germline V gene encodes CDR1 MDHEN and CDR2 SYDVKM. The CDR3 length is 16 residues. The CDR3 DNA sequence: TGTGCCAGCAGTTTTCGAGCACAGGGATTCCAAGAGACCCAGTACTTC. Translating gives CASSFRAQGFQETQYF.

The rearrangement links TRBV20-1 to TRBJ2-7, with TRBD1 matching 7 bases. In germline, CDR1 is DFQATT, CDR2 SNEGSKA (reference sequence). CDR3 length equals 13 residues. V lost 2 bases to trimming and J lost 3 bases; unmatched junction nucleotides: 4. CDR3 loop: CSARLDRNYEQYF. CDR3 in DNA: TGCAGTGCTAGACTGGACAGGAACTACGAGCAGTACTTC.

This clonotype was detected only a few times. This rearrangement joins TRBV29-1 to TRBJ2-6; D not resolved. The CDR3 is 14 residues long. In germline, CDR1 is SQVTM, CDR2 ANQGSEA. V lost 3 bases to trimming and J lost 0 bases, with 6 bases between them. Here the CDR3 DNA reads TGCAGCGTTGATGAGTACTCTGGGGCCAACGTCCTGACTTTC. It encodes CSVDEYSGANVLTF.

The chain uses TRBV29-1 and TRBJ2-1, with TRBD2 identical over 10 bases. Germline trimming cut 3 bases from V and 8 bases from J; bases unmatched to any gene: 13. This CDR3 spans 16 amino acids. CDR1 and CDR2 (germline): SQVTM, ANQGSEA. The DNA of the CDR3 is TGCAGCGTTGAGGGTGGACTAGCGGACTTTTTTGATGAGCAGTTCTTC. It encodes CSVEGGLADFFDEQFF.

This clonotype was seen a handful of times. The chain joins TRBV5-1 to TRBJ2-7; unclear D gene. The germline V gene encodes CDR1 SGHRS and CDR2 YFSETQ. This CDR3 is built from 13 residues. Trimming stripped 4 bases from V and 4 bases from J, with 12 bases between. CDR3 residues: CASSKGGIYEQYF. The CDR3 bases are TGCGCCAGCAGCAAGGGCGGAATTTACGAGCAGTACTTC.

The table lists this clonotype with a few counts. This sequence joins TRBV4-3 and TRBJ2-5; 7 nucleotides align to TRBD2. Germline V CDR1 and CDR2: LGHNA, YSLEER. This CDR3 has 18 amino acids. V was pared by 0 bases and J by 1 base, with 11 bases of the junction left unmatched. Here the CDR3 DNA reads TGCGCCAGCAGCCAAGATCAACTTGGAGCGGGGCTCCAAGAGACCCAGTACTTC. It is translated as CASSQDQLGAGLQETQYF.

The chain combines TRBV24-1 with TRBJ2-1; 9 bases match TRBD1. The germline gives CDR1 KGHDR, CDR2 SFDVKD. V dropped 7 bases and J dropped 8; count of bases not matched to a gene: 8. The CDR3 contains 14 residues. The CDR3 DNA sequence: TGTGCCACCAGAACTTCCCGGGACAGGGATGAGCAGTTCTTC. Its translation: CATRTSRDRDEQFF.

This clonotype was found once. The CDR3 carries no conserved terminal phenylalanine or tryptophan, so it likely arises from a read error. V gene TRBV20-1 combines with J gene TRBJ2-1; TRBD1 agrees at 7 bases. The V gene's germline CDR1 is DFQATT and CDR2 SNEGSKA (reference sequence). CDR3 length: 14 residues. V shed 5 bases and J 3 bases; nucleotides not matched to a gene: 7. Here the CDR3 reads CSADRDRLYNEQFL. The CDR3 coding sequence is TGCAGTGCTGACAGGGACAGACTCTACAATGAGCAGTTCCTC.

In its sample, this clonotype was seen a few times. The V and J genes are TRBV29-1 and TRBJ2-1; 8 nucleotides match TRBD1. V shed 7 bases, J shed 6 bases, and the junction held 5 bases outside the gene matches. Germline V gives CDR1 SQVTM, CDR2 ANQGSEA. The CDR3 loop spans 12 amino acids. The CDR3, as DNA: TGCAGCGACGACGGACAGGGCAATGAGCAGTTCTTC. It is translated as CSDDGQGNEQFF.

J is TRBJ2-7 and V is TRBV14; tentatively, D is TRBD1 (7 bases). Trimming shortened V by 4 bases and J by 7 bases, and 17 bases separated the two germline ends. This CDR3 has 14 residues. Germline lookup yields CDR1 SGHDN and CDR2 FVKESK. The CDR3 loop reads CASSLVQGGREQYF. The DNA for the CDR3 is TGTGCCAGCAGCCTAGTCCAGGGGGGTCGTGAGCAGTACTTC.